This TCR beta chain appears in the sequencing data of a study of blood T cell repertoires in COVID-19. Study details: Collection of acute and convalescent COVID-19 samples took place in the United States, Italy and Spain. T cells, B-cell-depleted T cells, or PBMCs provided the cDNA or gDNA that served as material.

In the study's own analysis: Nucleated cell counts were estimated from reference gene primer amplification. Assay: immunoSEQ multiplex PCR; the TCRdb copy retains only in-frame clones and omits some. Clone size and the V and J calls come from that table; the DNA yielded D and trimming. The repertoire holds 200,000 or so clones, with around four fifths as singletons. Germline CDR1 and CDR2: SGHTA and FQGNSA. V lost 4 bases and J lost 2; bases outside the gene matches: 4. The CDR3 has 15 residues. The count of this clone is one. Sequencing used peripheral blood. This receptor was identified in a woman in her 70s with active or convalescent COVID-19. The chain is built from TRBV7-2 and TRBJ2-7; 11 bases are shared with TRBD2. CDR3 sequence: CASSSLAGGAYEQYF. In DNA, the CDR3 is TGTGCCAGCAGCTCCTTAGCGGGAGGGGCCTACGAGCAGTACTTC.